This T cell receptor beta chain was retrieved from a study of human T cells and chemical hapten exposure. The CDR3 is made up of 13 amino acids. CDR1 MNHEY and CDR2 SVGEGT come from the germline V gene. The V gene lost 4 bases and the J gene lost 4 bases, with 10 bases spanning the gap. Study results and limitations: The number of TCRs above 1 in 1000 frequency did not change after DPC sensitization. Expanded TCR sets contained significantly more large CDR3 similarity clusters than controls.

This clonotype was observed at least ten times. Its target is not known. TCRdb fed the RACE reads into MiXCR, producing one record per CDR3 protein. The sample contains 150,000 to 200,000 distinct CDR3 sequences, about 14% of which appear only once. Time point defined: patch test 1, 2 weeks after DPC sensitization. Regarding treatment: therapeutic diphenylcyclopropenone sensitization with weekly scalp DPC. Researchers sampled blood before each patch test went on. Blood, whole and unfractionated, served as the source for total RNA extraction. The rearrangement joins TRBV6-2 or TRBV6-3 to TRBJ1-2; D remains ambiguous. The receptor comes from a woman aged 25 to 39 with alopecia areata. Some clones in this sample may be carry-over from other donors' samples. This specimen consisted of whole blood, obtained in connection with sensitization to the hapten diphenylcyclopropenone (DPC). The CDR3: CASSFTMGYGYTF. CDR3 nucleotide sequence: TGTGCCAGCAGTTTCACTATGGGCTATGGCTACACCTTC.